Below are 25 T cell receptor beta chains sequenced from a single sample in a study of blood T cells in healthy people across ages. With a J-beta primer mix and a sample-barcoded 5' primer, a second PCR ran about 7 to 11 cycles. MiXCR, run by TCRdb on the 5' RACE reads, gives a single entry per CDR3 protein. The sample carries roughly 1.5 million distinct CDR3 sequences, 35% to 45% recorded once. Sequenced material: blood. The receptors were gathered from a young woman in good health.

This chain joins TRBV4-1 and TRBJ1-2; unclear D gene. Trimming took off 0 bases at V and 4 bases at J, with 6 bases between the two ends. The germline CDR1 and CDR2 sequences are MGHRA and YSYEKL. The length of the CDR3 is 13 residues. This chain's CDR3 is CASSQDGVYGYTF. CDR3 DNA: TGCGCCAGCAGCCAAGATGGGGTCTATGGCTACACCTTC.

This chain uses TRBV14 with TRBJ2-2; unclear D gene. V was cut by 2 bases and J by 3 bases, with 7 bases left in between. The CDR3 totals 14 residues. The germline V gene encodes CDR1 SGHDN and CDR2 FVKESK. This CDR3 reads CASSQRLYTGELFF. As DNA, the CDR3 is TGTGCCAGCAGCCAAAGACTTTACACCGGGGAGCTGTTTTTT.

The chain uses TRBV28 and TRBJ1-2, with TRBD1 as a possible D gene (6 bases). CDR3 size: 15 residues. Trimming removed 5 bases at V and 6 bases at J, with 19 bases between. CDR1 MDHEN and CDR2 SYDVKM come from the germline V gene. Written as DNA, the CDR3 is TGTGCCAGCAGTACAGCCGGGGGGGGCCCGGATGGCTACACCTTC. As protein: CASSTAGGGPDGYTF.

V and J are TRBV4-3 and TRBJ1-1; D might be TRBD1 (6 bases). Trimming pared 4 bases from V and 2 bases from J, leaving 14 bases between. Germline assignment: CDR1 LGHNA and CDR2 YSLEER. This CDR3 has 15 residues. The CDR3 bases are TGCGCCAGCAGCCGTGCGGACAGAAGCAACACTGAAGCTTTCTTT. Its protein product is CASSRADRSNTEAFF.

This clonotype was seen ten or more times. V is TRBV12-3 or TRBV12-4 and J is TRBJ2-7; 9 bases agree with TRBD1. The CDR3 contains 13 residues. V lost 3 bases, J lost 5 bases, and 2 bases stayed unmatched. The CDR3 DNA sequence: TGTGCCAGCAGTTTTTGGGACAGGGACGAGCAGTACTTC. This gives the protein CASSFWDRDEQYF.

This clonotype was recorded a few times. The rearrangement links TRBV7-2 to TRBJ2-7, with 7 bases identical to TRBD1. CDR3 length: 15 residues. Per germline, CDR1 SGHTA and CDR2 FQGNSA. Losses at the gene ends were 3 bases for V and 2 bases for J; bases not matched to a gene: 7. The CDR3 DNA is TGTGCCAGCAGCTTGGACAGGCTAAACCCCTACGAGCAGTACTTC. It specifies CASSLDRLNPYEQYF.

As to this clonotype: This clone may be a read error of a much larger clone one base away. The gene calls are TRBV29-1 and TRBJ2-1, with D uncertain. The J call may be in error: the DNA end matches TRBJ2-7 better. In germline, CDR1 is SQVTM, CDR2 ANQGSEA. This CDR3 region has 14 residues. The chain's CDR3 is CSVGGSSSYNEQYF. In DNA form, the CDR3 reads TGCAGCGTAGGCGGTTCCAGCTCCTACAATGAGCAGTACTTC.

In its sample, this clonotype was seen once. This sequence joins TRBV4-2 and TRBJ2-4; D is perhaps TRBD2 (6 bases). The assigned J gene may be wrong: the sequence end matches TRBJ2-7 better. Germline-derived CDR1 and CDR2 are LGHNA and YNFKEQ. This CDR3 is built from 18 residues. In DNA, the CDR3 is TGTGCCAGCAGCCAAGATCAGGGTTCCGGTGGGGGGACGGGCGAGCAGTACTTC. Its protein is CASSQDQGSGGGTGEQYF.

Points on this clonotype: Germline is not matched at one junction end, which may reflect a read error. The gene calls are TRBV3-1 and TRBJ2-4; no firm D call. The end of the DNA aligns better with TRBJ2-7, so the J call may be wrong. The CDR3 is 13 residues long. CDR1 is LGHDT, CDR2 YNNKEL, per germline (reference sequence). The CDR3 sequence: CANSQGIRYEQYF. The CDR3 bases are TGTGCCAACAGCCAAGGAATCAGGTACGAGCAGTACTTC.

The chain is built from TRBV7-6 and TRBJ2-7; possibly TRBD1 for D (6 bases). V was pared by 0 bases and J by 4 bases, with 16 bases between. Germline V gene sequence: CDR1 SGHVS, CDR2 FNYEAQ. The CDR3 contains 16 residues. The CDR3 here is CASSLASQGQWYEQYF. The CDR3 nucleotides read TGTGCCAGCAGCTTAGCGTCGCAGGGGCAATGGTACGAGCAGTACTTC.

The rearrangement joins TRBV29-1 to TRBJ1-1, with 9 positions matching TRBD1. The CDR3 extends over 11 amino acids. Germline CDR1 is SQVTM and CDR2 is ANQGSEA. The V segment lost 8 bases and the J segment 4 bases; nucleotides outside the gene matches: 2. The CDR3 nucleotides read TGCAGCTTACAGGGGGCCACTGAAGCTTTCTTT. Translating it yields CSLQGATEAFF.

The CDR3 DNA sequence: TGCAGTGCTCGGTCGGGTGCGGGAGGGGGAGATACGCAGTATTTT. This encodes CSARSGAGGGDTQYF. V usage is TRBV20-1 and J usage is TRBJ2-3; TRBD2 aligns across 9 bases. CDR3 length: 15 amino acids. The V gene end was trimmed by 5 bases and the J gene end by 5 bases; junction bases not matched to a gene: 11. Germline CDR1 reads DFQATT; CDR2 reads SNEGSKA (reference sequence).

The rearrangement joins TRBV7-9 to TRBJ2-7; D unresolved. This CDR3 has 13 amino acids. CDR1 is SEHNR, CDR2 FQNEAQ, per germline (reference sequence). V lost 3 bases, J lost 0 bases, and 6 bases lay in between. The CDR3 DNA is TGTGCCAGCAGCTTTACAACCTCCTACGAGCAGTACTTC. Protein product: CASSFTTSYEQYF.

V usage is TRBV15 and J usage is TRBJ2-5; 10 nucleotides match TRBD2. The germline gives CDR1 LNHNV, CDR2 YYDKDF (reference sequence). The CDR3 loop spans 14 amino acids. V lost 5 bases, J lost 5 bases, and 5 bases stayed unmatched. The CDR3 region is CATSGLLAGETQYF. The CDR3 DNA reads TGTGCCACCAGCGGCTTACTAGCGGGGGAGACCCAGTACTTC.

This clonotype was counted a few times. The chain has TRBV20-1 and TRBJ1-2, with D maybe TRBD1 (6 bases). Trimming removed 6 bases from V and 6 bases from J, with 11 bases in between. The CDR3 has 11 amino acids. Germline assignment: CDR1 DFQATT and CDR2 SNEGSKA (reference sequence). CDR3 sequence: CSAQGLHGYTF. CDR3 DNA sequence: TGCAGTGCGCAGGGGTTGCATGGCTACACCTTC.

The rearrangement uses TRBV5-1 and TRBJ2-1; D is possibly TRBD2 (5 bases). The V end lost 7 bases, the J end lost 1 base, and 12 bases lay between the germline ends. Germline assignment: CDR1 SGHRS and CDR2 YFSETQ. CDR3 length: 14 amino acids. The CDR3 DNA reads TGCGCCAGCCGCCGGGATCTTTCCTACAATGAGCAGTTCTTC. Translated, it gives CASRRDLSYNEQFF.

This clonotype has more than one count but fewer than ten. The rearrangement joins TRBV12-3 or TRBV12-4 to TRBJ1-5; D is possibly TRBD1 (6 bases). This CDR3 has 15 residues. V lost 6 bases and J lost 0, with 12 bases in between. In DNA form, the CDR3 reads TGTGCCAGCAGCAGGGACATTTTTAGCAATCAGCCCCAGCATTTT. Protein: CASSRDIFSNQPQHF.

This clonotype has a handful of counts. V gene TRBV12-3 or TRBV12-4 combines with J gene TRBJ1-4, with a weak D call TRBD1 (6 bases). V was cut by 7 bases and J by 11 bases, with 20 bases left in between. The CDR3 consists of 14 residues. In DNA form, the CDR3 reads TGTGCCAGCATGGATCCCGGGGGGGCTGATAAACTGTTTTTT. It encodes CASMDPGGADKLFF.

The V and J genes are TRBV20-1 and TRBJ2-1; tentative D call: TRBD2 (5 bases). Trimming removed 0 bases from V and 13 bases from J, with 19 bases in between. Germline assignment: CDR1 DFQATT and CDR2 SNEGSKA (reference sequence). This CDR3 region has 14 residues. Here the CDR3 reads CSARDPGGYETQFF. In nucleotides, the CDR3 is TGCAGTGCTAGAGATCCTGGAGGATACGAGACCCAGTTCTTC.

J is TRBJ2-7 and V is TRBV10-1; TRBD1 aligns across 8 bases. The V and J ends lost 0 bases and 5 bases, in that order; junction bases with no gene match: 6. The germline V gene has CDR1 WNHNN and CDR2 SYGVQD (reference sequence). This CDR3 spans 15 amino acids. The DNA of the CDR3 is TGCGCCAGCAGTGAGTCGAGCAGGGGGCTTAACGAGCAGTACTTC. This codes for CASSESSRGLNEQYF.

The DNA for the CDR3 is TGCGCCAGCAGCCAAGACGGGCAGGAGCTGTCACCCCTCCACTTT. This codes for CASSQDGQELSPLHF. V and J are TRBV4-1 and TRBJ1-6; no definite D call. The germline V and J ends were trimmed by 0 bases and 10 bases, with 13 bases remaining between them. This CDR3 has 15 amino acids. The germline CDR1 and CDR2 sequences are MGHRA and YSYEKL.

This clonotype has a handful of counts. The J gene is TRBJ2-7, the V gene TRBV20-1; D is perhaps TRBD1 or TRBD2 (6 bases each). V was pared by 0 bases and J by 2 bases, with 17 bases between. The CDR3 runs to 16 residues. CDR1 and CDR2 from the germline V gene are DFQATT and SNEGSKA (reference sequence). The CDR3 is CSARDPGHRGPYEQYF. CDR3 nucleotides: TGCAGTGCTAGAGATCCAGGACACCGGGGGCCCTACGAGCAGTACTTC.

The chain employs TRBV5-1 and TRBJ1-2, with 9 positions matching TRBD1. V lost 2 bases, J lost 1 base, and 6 bases stayed unmatched. This CDR3 is built from 16 residues. Germline-derived CDR1 and CDR2 are SGHRS and YFSETQ. CDR3 residues: CASSLRTGDFNYGYTF. In DNA, the CDR3 is TGCGCCAGCAGCTTACGGACAGGGGACTTTAACTATGGCTACACCTTC.

This chain joins TRBV29-1 and TRBJ2-5, with D possibly being TRBD1 or TRBD2 (5 bases each). The CDR3 extends over 11 amino acids. Trimming removed 7 bases at V and 3 bases at J, with 9 bases between. CDR1 is SQVTM and CDR2 is ANQGSEA in the germline V gene. The CDR3 DNA sequence: TGCAGCGGGGACCTAAAAGAGACCCAGTACTTC. Translated, it gives CSGDLKETQYF.

The V gene is TRBV10-3, the J gene TRBJ2-1, with D perhaps TRBD2 (6 bases). V lost 0 bases to trimming and J lost 5 bases, with 17 bases between them. This CDR3 region has 17 residues. CDR1 ENHRY and CDR2 SYGVKD come from the germline V gene. CDR3 loop: CAISESVGGSIDNEQFF. The CDR3, as DNA: TGTGCCATCAGTGAGTCCGTGGGGGGTTCCATAGACAATGAGCAGTTCTTC.